The rows below give T cell receptor beta chains drawn from one sample of a study of blood T cell repertoires in COVID-19. TCRdb's copy holds only in-frame clones and misses some; the assay was immunoSEQ multiplex PCR. Among 45,000 to 50,000 clones listed, approximately 80% were seen once. The material sequenced was peripheral blood. The receptor set was obtained from a human donor with active or convalescent COVID-19. The donor label of this sample is uncertain. Each CDR3 is given with its conserved first and last residue. D genes are given only for firm matches. Size is omitted from some rows. Given values are once, few, many or a class for expanded clones.

D: -
length: 15
size: -
J: TRBJ2-3
V: TRBV7-2
CDR3: CASSLVISPTDTQYF
DNA: TGTGCCAGCAGCTTAGTAATTAGCCCCACAGATACGCAGTATTTT

D: -
length: 16
size: once
J: TRBJ2-3
V: TRBV18
CDR3: CASSRALATSTDTQYF
DNA: TGTGCCAGCTCAAGGGCCCTAGCGACTAGCACAGATACGCAGTATTTT

D: -
length: 15
size: -
J: TRBJ1-1
V: TRBV6-5
CDR3: CASSYMTGTLAEAFF
DNA: TGTGCCAGCAGTTATATGACAGGAACCCTCGCTGAAGCTTTCTTT

D: -
length: 14
size: -
J: TRBJ2-7
V: TRBV16
CDR3: CASSSRGSSYEQYF
DNA: TGTGCCAGCAGCTCACGGGGTAGCTCCTACGAGCAGTACTTC

D: -
length: 11
size: many
J: TRBJ2-3
V: TRBV29-1
CDR3: CSVAGKDTQYF
DNA: TGCAGCGTTGCGGGGAAAGATACGCAGTATTTT

D: -
length: 16
size: -
J: TRBJ1-6
V: TRBV27
CDR3: CASSRGTADHNSPLHF
DNA: TGTGCCAGCAGTCGAGGGACTGCTGATCATAATTCACCCCTCCACTTT

D: -
length: 13
size: -
J: TRBJ2-7
V: TRBV30
CDR3: CAWRTGNSYEQYF
DNA: TGTGCCTGGAGAACAGGGAATTCCTACGAGCAGTACTTC

D: TRBD2
length: 20
size: -
J: TRBJ2-1
V: TRBV11-3
CDR3: CASIDKRTSGRGSSYNEQFF
DNA: TGTGCCAGCATCGATAAAAGGACTAGCGGGAGGGGAAGCTCCTACAATGAGCAGTTCTTC

D: -
length: 16
size: -
J: TRBJ2-1
V: TRBV27
CDR3: CASSQRGGLEVNEQFF
DNA: TGTGCCAGCAGCCAACGGGGAGGTCTTGAGGTCAATGAGCAGTTCTTC

D: TRBD2
length: 17
size: -
J: TRBJ2-1
V: TRBV5-1
CDR3: CASSLAGGLAGGGEQFF
DNA: TGCGCCAGCAGCTTGGCCGGGGGACTAGCGGGAGGGGGTGAGCAGTTCTTC

D: -
length: 16
size: -
J: TRBJ2-1
V: TRBV3-1/TRBV3-2
CDR3: CASSQDSYQRYNEQFF
DNA: TGTGCCAGCAGCCAAGACTCGTACCAGCGGTACAATGAGCAGTTCTTC

D: TRBD1
length: 14
size: -
J: TRBJ1-6
V: TRBV5-1
CDR3: CASSVGTGQSPLHF
DNA: TGCGCCAGCAGCGTAGGGACAGGACAGTCACCCCTCCACTTT

D: TRBD2
length: 19
size: -
J: TRBJ2-1
V: TRBV6-2/TRBV6-3
CDR3: CASSPAQGTSGTPPNEQFF
DNA: TGTGCCAGCAGTCCCGCCCAGGGGACTAGCGGGACGCCGCCTAATGAGCAGTTCTTC

D: TRBD2
length: 16
size: -
J: TRBJ2-2
V: TRBV6-1
CDR3: CASSGSIAGRTGELFF
DNA: TGTGCCAGCAGTGGGAGCATAGCGGGACGCACCGGGGAGCTGTTTTTT

D: -
length: 14
size: -
J: TRBJ1-5
V: TRBV18
CDR3: CASTGGMVNQPQHF
DNA: TGTGCCAGCACGGGGGGAATGGTCAATCAGCCCCAGCATTTT

D: TRBD1
length: 14
size: once
J: TRBJ2-2
V: TRBV2
CDR3: CASTNRGYTGELFF
DNA: TGTGCCAGCACCAACAGGGGATACACCGGGGAGCTGTTTTTT

D: -
length: 14
size: few
J: TRBJ1-4
V: TRBV7-9
CDR3: CASSLRQGNEKLFF
DNA: TGTGCCAGCAGCTTGCGGCAGGGAAACGAAAAACTGTTTTTT

D: TRBD2
length: 14
size: -
J: TRBJ2-3
V: TRBV10-3
CDR3: CATRGGAFTDTQYF
DNA: TGTGCCACCCGGGGGGGGGCCTTTACAGATACGCAGTATTTT

D: TRBD1
length: 14
size: few
J: TRBJ2-7
V: TRBV18
CDR3: CASSLPPGGYEQYF
DNA: TGTGCCAGCTCACTTCCCCCAGGGGGTTACGAGCAGTACTTC

D: -
length: 13
size: -
J: TRBJ1-4
V: TRBV28
CDR3: CASSLRERMGLFF
DNA: TGTGCCAGCAGTTTACGAGAGAGGATGGGACTGTTTTTT

D: TRBD1
length: 15
size: -
J: TRBJ2-1
V: TRBV30
CDR3: CACPQGQFTYNEQFF
DNA: TGTGCCTGTCCCCAGGGACAGTTTACCTACAATGAGCAGTTCTTC

D: TRBD2
length: 15
size: once
J: TRBJ2-5
V: TRBV24-1
CDR3: CAAGTSGSGLETQYF
DNA: TGTGCCGCCGGGACTAGCGGGAGTGGGCTGGAGACCCAGTACTTC

D: -
length: 14
size: -
J: TRBJ1-5
V: TRBV7-9
CDR3: CASSISTPGQPQHF
DNA: TGTGCCAGCAGTATCTCTACACCCGGGCAGCCCCAGCATTTT

D: -
length: 11
size: -
J: TRBJ1-2
V: TRBV6-2/TRBV6-3
CDR3: CASSLPPGVIF
DNA: TGTGCCAGCAGTCTCCCACCGGGAGTCATCTTC

D: TRBD2
length: 13
size: -
J: TRBJ2-7
V: TRBV19
CDR3: CASGASGSYEQYF
DNA: TGTGCCAGTGGGGCTAGCGGGAGCTACGAGCAGTACTTC

D: TRBD2
length: 15
size: -
J: TRBJ2-7
V: TRBV2
CDR3: CASSQTSGSSYEQYF
DNA: TGTGCCAGCAGTCAGACTAGCGGGAGCTCCTACGAGCAGTACTTC

D: TRBD1
length: 15
size: few
J: TRBJ2-1
V: TRBV7-9
CDR3: CASSYGQGAGNEQFF
DNA: TGTGCCAGCAGCTACGGACAGGGGGCAGGCAATGAGCAGTTCTTC

D: TRBD2
length: 16
size: few
J: TRBJ2-1
V: TRBV16
CDR3: CASSPWREGTYNEQFF
DNA: TGTGCCAGCAGCCCCTGGCGGGAGGGCACCTACAATGAGCAGTTCTTC

D: TRBD1
length: 15
size: -
J: TRBJ2-7
V: TRBV18
CDR3: CASSPPGTGIHEQYF
DNA: TGTGCCAGCTCACCACCGGGGACAGGGATCCACGAGCAGTACTTC

D: -
length: 15
size: once
J: TRBJ2-2
V: TRBV11-3
CDR3: CASSLAGGEVGELFF
DNA: TGTGCCAGCAGCTTAGCGGGCGGGGAAGTCGGGGAGCTGTTTTTT

D: TRBD1
length: 15
size: -
J: TRBJ1-1
V: TRBV7-3
CDR3: CASSSDGQVGTEAFF
DNA: TGTGCCAGCAGCTCAGATGGACAGGTGGGCACTGAAGCTTTCTTT

D: -
length: 16
size: -
J: TRBJ1-1
V: TRBV7-3
CDR3: CASRLPSSGVNTEAFF
DNA: TGTGCCAGCAGGTTACCCTCCTCGGGGGTGAACACTGAAGCTTTCTTT

D: -
length: 13
size: -
J: TRBJ1-1
V: TRBV6-4
CDR3: CASSSTQNTEAFF
DNA: TGTGCCAGCAGTAGTACACAGAACACTGAAGCTTTCTTT

D: -
length: 13
size: -
J: TRBJ1-1
V: TRBV29-1
CDR3: CSVEAGSGTEAFF
DNA: TGCAGCGTTGAAGCGGGGTCCGGCACTGAAGCTTTCTTT

D: -
length: 14
size: -
J: TRBJ2-1
V: TRBV4-1
CDR3: CASSQPIRGNEQFF
DNA: TGCGCCAGCAGCCAACCTATCAGGGGTAATGAGCAGTTCTTC

D: -
length: 13
size: -
J: TRBJ1-1
V: TRBV19
CDR3: CAGIRSGNGEAFF
DNA: TGTGCCGGGATAAGGTCGGGAAATGGTGAAGCTTTCTTT

D: -
length: 14
size: -
J: TRBJ2-3
V: TRBV7-2
CDR3: CASIDSVHTDTQYF
DNA: TGTGCCAGCATCGATTCGGTCCACACAGATACGCAGTATTTT

D: TRBD2
length: 16
size: -
J: TRBJ2-5
V: TRBV4-2
CDR3: CASSQDGTSGTETQYF
DNA: TGTGCCAGCAGCCAAGACGGGACTAGCGGGACGGAGACCCAGTACTTC

D: -
length: 14
size: -
J: TRBJ2-5
V: TRBV4-1
CDR3: CASSQGAAVGAQYF
DNA: TGCGCCAGCAGCCAAGGGGCGGCGGTCGGGGCCCAGTACTTC

D: -
length: 15
size: -
J: TRBJ2-7
V: TRBV4-3
CDR3: CASSQDSSEAYEQYF
DNA: TGCGCCAGCAGCCAAGATTCTAGCGAGGCCTACGAGCAGTACTTC